Following are 29 T cell receptor beta chains from one sample sequenced in a study of CD8 T cells in ankylosing spondylitis. TCRdb processed the 5' RACE reads anew with MiXCR; each CDR3 protein has one entry. The table includes tens of thousands of distinct CDR3 sequences, about a sixth detected once. The sequenced sample consisted of blood. Receptor source: a male donor with ankylosing spondylitis or in good health (not recorded which).

In its sample, this clonotype was seen a few times. The gene calls are TRBV20-1 and TRBJ2-3; 11 bases map to TRBD2. Germline assignment: CDR1 DFQATT and CDR2 SNEGSKA (reference sequence). CDR3 length: 15 residues. After removal of 3 bases from V and 1 base from J, the junction contained 3 bases not matched to a gene. The CDR3 spells CSASQGLAGTDTQYF. CDR3 coding DNA: TGCAGTGCTAGTCAGGGACTAGCGGGCACAGATACGCAGTATTTT.

There are many counts of this clonotype. CDR3 nucleotide sequence: TGCGCCAGCAGCTTGCTTACAGGGGATCCCGGGGAGCTGTTTTTT. As protein: CASSLLTGDPGELFF. The rearrangement joins TRBV5-1 to TRBJ2-2; 7 nucleotides align to TRBD1. CDR3 length: 15 residues. Germline CDR1 reads SGHRS; CDR2 reads YFSETQ. After removal of 1 base from V and 6 bases from J, the junction contained 6 bases not matched to a gene.

This chain uses TRBV7-2 with TRBJ2-7, with D unclear. The CDR3 has 12 amino acids. CDR1 is SGHTA and CDR2 is FQGNSA in the germline V gene. Trimming shortened V by 2 bases and J by 3 bases, and 5 bases separated the two germline ends. DNA for the CDR3: TGTGCCAGCAGCTTAAACGTCTACGAGCAGTACTTC. Amino acids: CASSLNVYEQYF.

Ten or more counts support this clonotype. The chain combines TRBV4-2 with TRBJ2-1; TRBD1 matches at 9 bases. Trimming removed 4 bases from V and 7 bases from J; junction bases left unmatched: 5. Germline assignment: CDR1 LGHNA and CDR2 YNFKEQ. The CDR3 contains 14 residues. The CDR3 bases are TGTGCCAGCAGCCGGGACAGGGTCGGGAATGAGCAGTTCTTC. It is translated as CASSRDRVGNEQFF.

This clonotype was counted many times. The chain has TRBV4-2 and TRBJ1-5; D remains ambiguous. Trimming removed 0 bases from V and 0 bases from J, with 6 bases in between. The CDR3 covers 15 residues. Germline V gene sequence: CDR1 LGHNA, CDR2 YNFKEQ. CDR3 in amino acids: CASSQDWVSNQPQHF. Written as DNA, the CDR3 is TGTGCCAGCAGCCAAGATTGGGTTAGCAATCAGCCCCAGCATTTT.

In its sample, this clonotype was seen many times. V usage is TRBV29-1 and J usage is TRBJ2-5; 11 nucleotides match TRBD2. This CDR3 region has 15 residues. Germline V gives CDR1 SQVTM, CDR2 ANQGSEA. The V and J ends lost 6 bases and 1 base, in that order; junction bases with no gene match: 7. The CDR3 protein is CSVGSTSGAQETQYF. CDR3 nucleotides: TGCAGCGTGGGTTCGACTAGCGGGGCCCAAGAGACCCAGTACTTC.

The rearrangement uses TRBV14 and TRBJ2-7, with 8 bases lining up with TRBD2. The J segment lost 3 bases and the V segment lost 0 bases, leaving 7 bases of the junction unmatched. This CDR3 spans 16 amino acids. In germline, CDR1 is SGHDN, CDR2 FVKESK. This CDR3 is CASSQDLSSGRYEQYF. CDR3 sequence (DNA): TGTGCCAGCAGCCAAGATCTCTCTAGCGGGCGCTACGAGCAGTACTTC. The whole variable domain, remainder taken from reference TRBV14 and TRBJ2-7, is EAGVTQFPSHSVIEKGQTVTLRCDPISGHDNLYWYRRVMGKEIKFLLHFVKESKQDESGMPNNRFLAERTGGTYSTLKVQPAELEDSGVYFCASSQDLSSGRYEQYFGPGTRLTVT.

The table lists this clonotype with a few counts. The chain combines TRBV6-2 or TRBV6-3 with TRBJ2-3, with 7 bases matching TRBD2. The CDR3 totals 15 residues. The germline V gene has CDR1 MNHEY and CDR2 SVGEGT. The junction had 5 bases not matched to a gene; V was cut back by 5 bases and J by 0 bases. The CDR3, as DNA: TGTGCCAGCAGTCGGGACTACTCGAGCACAGATACGCAGTATTTT. Translating it yields CASSRDYSSTDTQYF.

This sequence joins TRBV6-5 and TRBJ1-6, with a tentative D call TRBD1 (6 bases). V shed 0 bases and J shed 10 bases, with 13 bases lying between them. CDR3 size: 15 residues. Germline V CDR1 and CDR2: MNHEY, SVGAGI. As DNA, the CDR3 is TGTGCCAGCAGTTACTCGAGTCAGGGGATGTCACCCCTCCACTTT. Protein sequence: CASSYSSQGMSPLHF.

The J gene is TRBJ2-1, the V gene TRBV6-5; 7 bases are a match to TRBD1. Per germline, CDR1 MNHEY and CDR2 SVGAGI. V shed 6 bases, J shed 1 base, and the junction held 9 bases outside the gene matches. There are 16 residues in the CDR3. The CDR3, as DNA: TGTGCCAGCAGCTTACGACAGGGTGGGTCCTACAATGAGCAGTTCTTC. Its protein is CASSLRQGGSYNEQFF.

The chain has TRBV29-1 and TRBJ2-7; 11 nucleotides line up with TRBD2. This CDR3 has 16 amino acids. With 3 bases clipped from V and 2 bases from J, the junction kept 9 bases outside the gene matches. Germline CDR1 reads SQVTM; CDR2 reads ANQGSEA. The CDR3 reads CSVDGRLAGNPYEQYF. CDR3 DNA sequence: TGCAGCGTTGATGGCCGACTAGCGGGAAATCCCTACGAGCAGTACTTC.

This rearrangement joins TRBV7-8 to TRBJ1-5; TRBD1 might be the D (6 bases). The germline V and J ends were trimmed by 1 base and 0 bases, with 7 bases remaining between them. Germline loops: CDR1 SGHVS, CDR2 FQNEAQ. The CDR3 sequence is 15 residues long. CDR3 protein: CASSLDRDSNQPQHF. The CDR3 DNA reads TGTGCCAGCAGCTTAGACAGGGATAGCAATCAGCCCCAGCATTTT.

This clonotype was seen many times. The chain links TRBV7-2 to TRBJ2-1, with no clear D. The V end lost 1 base, the J end lost 10 bases, and 11 bases lay between the germline ends. CDR3 size: 13 residues. Germline V CDR1 and CDR2: SGHTA, FQGNSA. Here the CDR3 reads CASSLVKSLEQFF. Here the CDR3 DNA reads TGTGCCAGCAGCTTAGTAAAGTCACTCGAGCAGTTCTTC.

The rearrangement links TRBV19 to TRBJ2-2, with D tentatively TRBD2 (5 bases). The germline CDR1 and CDR2 sequences are LNHDA and SQIVND (reference sequence). There are 14 residues in the CDR3. V was clipped by 7 bases and J by 6 bases, with 15 bases between them. CDR3 nucleotides: TGTGCCAGTAATACTCCGGGGATGGCCGGGGAGCTGTTTTTT. The encoded protein is CASNTPGMAGELFF.

The table lists this clonotype with many counts. The rearrangement links TRBV20-1 to TRBJ2-3, with TRBD2 matching 10 bases. CDR1 is DFQATT, CDR2 SNEGSKA, per germline (reference sequence). V lost 2 bases to trimming and J lost 6 bases; unmatched junction nucleotides: 5. CDR3 length equals 14 residues. The CDR3 sequence: CSARTSGASDTQYF. The CDR3 DNA is TGCAGTGCTAGAACTAGCGGGGCCTCTGATACGCAGTATTTT.

In this sample, this clonotype turned up a few times. The rearrangement links TRBV7-9 to TRBJ2-7; 8 bases fit TRBD1. Germline V CDR1 and CDR2: SEHNR, FQNEAQ (reference sequence). V lost 6 bases to trimming and J lost 2 bases; unmatched junction nucleotides: 9. This CDR3 comprises 15 residues. Here the CDR3 DNA reads TGTGCCAGCAGTCCTACTCAGGGGGCAACCTACGAGCAGTACTTC. Its translation is CASSPTQGATYEQYF. The variable domain in full, with the rest retrieved from reference TRBV7-9 and TRBJ2-7, is DTGVSQNPRHKITKRGQNVTFRCDPISEHNRLYWYRQTLGQGPEFLTYFQNEAQLEKSRLLSDRFSAERPKGSFSTLEIQRTEQGDSAMYLCASSPTQGATYEQYFGPGTRLTVT.

This clonotype has a handful of counts. The chain recombines TRBV25-1 with TRBJ2-5, with 7 bases aligning to TRBD1. Unmatched junction bases numbered 4, after V lost 1 base and J lost 2 bases. This CDR3 spans 15 amino acids. Germline CDR1 and CDR2: MGHDK and SYGVNS. CDR3 amino acids: CASSEFGTAQETQYF. CDR3 in DNA: TGTGCCAGCAGTGAATTCGGGACAGCTCAAGAGACCCAGTACTTC.

This clonotype was seen a few times. This chain uses TRBV27 with TRBJ2-7, with TRBD1 matching 9 bases. V was clipped by 0 bases and J by 7 bases; unmatched bases: 7. Germline V gene data show CDR1 as MNHEY and CDR2 as SMNVEV (reference sequence). This CDR3 comprises 15 residues. This chain's CDR3 is CASSLSPATGGEQYV. DNA for the CDR3: TGTGCCAGCAGTTTATCCCCGGCGACAGGGGGAGAGCAGTACGTC.

This clonotype was counted only a few times. The chain employs TRBV24-1 and TRBJ2-2, with D perhaps matching TRBD2 (6 bases). From germline, CDR1 is KGHDR and CDR2 SFDVKD. V shed 1 base and J shed 3 bases, with 14 bases lying between them. This CDR3 has 17 amino acids. The CDR3 loop reads CATSDFSGTADTGELFF. The DNA of the CDR3 is TGTGCCACCAGTGATTTTTCCGGGACTGCAGACACCGGGGAGCTGTTTTTT.

This clonotype is medium-sized in the sample. This chain uses TRBV4-3 with TRBJ2-1, with a tentative D call TRBD1 (6 bases). Trimming stripped 2 bases from V and 4 bases from J, with 15 bases between. The CDR3 runs to 16 residues. The germline CDR1 and CDR2 sequences are LGHNA and YSLEER. The CDR3 loop reads CASSQYGQRVYNEQFF. The CDR3 bases are TGCGCCAGCAGCCAATACGGACAGCGAGTATACAATGAGCAGTTCTTC.

The rearrangement uses TRBV9 and TRBJ2-1, with D uncertain. Trimming shortened V by 4 bases and J by 6 bases, and 8 bases separated the two germline ends. The germline CDR1 and CDR2 sequences are SGDLS and YYNGEE. The length of the CDR3 is 12 residues. CDR3 residues: CASSPIGNEQFF. DNA of the CDR3: TGTGCCAGCAGCCCTATTGGCAATGAGCAGTTCTTC. Combining the CDR3 with reference TRBV9 and TRBJ2-1 gives the whole variable domain DSGVTQTPKHLITATGQRVTLRCSPRSGDLSVYWYQQSLDQGLQFLIQYYNGEERAKGNILERFSAQQFPDLHSELNLSSLELGDSALYFCASSPIGNEQFFGPGTRLTVL.

The chain carries TRBV7-9 and TRBJ2-3; no clear D gene. V lost 7 bases and J lost 2, with 7 bases in between. Germline-derived CDR1 and CDR2 are SEHNR and FQNEAQ (reference sequence). This CDR3 is built from 12 residues. The CDR3 region is CASTTNTDTQYF. The DNA of the CDR3 is TGTGCCAGCACCACGAACACAGATACGCAGTATTTT.

In its sample, this clonotype was seen a few times. The V call is TRBV11-3, the J call TRBJ2-1, with D tentatively TRBD1 or TRBD2 (5 bases each). V was trimmed by 0 bases and J by 8 bases, leaving 11 bases between them. In germline, CDR1 is SGHNT, CDR2 YENEEA. The CDR3 consists of 14 residues. CDR3 DNA sequence: TGTGCCAGCAGCTTAGATGGGCGAGGGGATGAGCAGTTCTTC. It is translated as CASSLDGRGDEQFF.

This clonotype showed up many times. The chain couples TRBV20-1 to TRBJ2-7; D call uncertain. The V end lost 1 base, the J end lost 6 bases, and 10 bases lay between the germline ends. There are 12 residues in the CDR3. Germline-derived CDR1 and CDR2 are DFQATT and SNEGSKA (reference sequence). CDR3: CSARGLPGEQYV. CDR3 bases: TGCAGTGCTAGAGGACTTCCCGGCGAGCAGTACGTC.

J is TRBJ2-2 and V is TRBV20-1; no clear D. The V end was cut by 2 bases, the J end by 3 bases, with 7 bases between. There are 13 residues in the CDR3. Germline V CDR1 and CDR2: DFQATT, SNEGSKA (reference sequence). The CDR3 bases are TGCAGTGCTAGAAGCACGGACACCGGGGAGCTGTTTTTT. This encodes CSARSTDTGELFF.

V usage is TRBV10-3 and J usage is TRBJ2-7; unclear D gene. The CDR3 has 14 residues. CDR1 and CDR2 (germline): ENHRY, SYGVKD. Trimming removed 2 bases from V and 3 bases from J, with 11 bases in between. CDR3 residues: CAISEGKGSYEQYF. CDR3 in DNA: TGTGCCATCAGTGAGGGCAAGGGCAGCTACGAGCAGTACTTC.

V and J are TRBV7-2 and TRBJ2-3; 11 nucleotides align to TRBD2. V trimming: 0 bases; J trimming: 4 bases; junction bases outside the gene matches: 3. The CDR3 extends over 16 amino acids. Germline V gene sequence: CDR1 SGHTA, CDR2 FQGNSA. The CDR3, as DNA: TGTGCCAGCAGCTTAGCGGGACTAGCGGATTCAGATACGCAGTATTTT. Encoded protein: CASSLAGLADSDTQYF.

This clonotype appeared many times. The rearrangement links TRBV29-1 to TRBJ1-1; D gene unclear. V was shortened by 7 bases and J by 3 bases, with 15 bases between the two germline ends. The CDR3 loop spans 13 amino acids. Germline CDR1 reads SQVTM; CDR2 reads ANQGSEA. The CDR3 reads CSARRTDYTEAFF. For the CDR3, the DNA is TGCAGCGCTCGTCGGACTGACTACACTGAAGCTTTCTTT.

This clonotype showed up many times. The gene calls are TRBV27 and TRBJ2-5; D may correspond to TRBD1 or TRBD2 (5 bases each). The length of the CDR3 is 13 residues. Germline lookup yields CDR1 MNHEY and CDR2 SMNVEV (reference sequence). V lost 5 bases, J lost 5 bases, and 12 bases lay in between. Here the CDR3 reads CASSPPWGETQYF. For the CDR3, the DNA is TGTGCCAGCAGTCCCCCTTGGGGGGAGACCCAGTACTTC.